Detailed here is one T cell receptor beta chain. No antigen is known for it. Additional DNA sequences in this sample encode the identical CDR3. The V and J ends lost 0 bases and 1 base respectively, with 8 bases between them. CDR3 length equals 15 residues. CDR1 is SGHDT and CDR2 is YYEEEE in the germline V gene. This specimen belongs to a study of cytomegalovirus exposure and HLA in healthy donors. Study findings and constraints: Most likely, a cluster of highly shared sequence variants arose as a sequencing artifact.

The PCR was carried out with 60 Vbeta primers and 13 Jbeta primers. Using immunoSEQ multiplex PCR, the repertoire was profiled, and TCRdb retains in-frame clones only, with some absent. This sample has about 190,000 clones, with approximately 80% found just once. The material sequenced was PBMCs. This TCR was sampled from a woman aged 25 to 45 in good health and CMV-seropositive. The chain has TRBV5-6 and TRBJ1-5; no firm D call. The CDR3 DNA is TGTGCCAGCAGCTTGGCCGGAGGGAGCAATCAGCCCCAGCATTTT. This gives the protein CASSLAGGSNQPQHF.